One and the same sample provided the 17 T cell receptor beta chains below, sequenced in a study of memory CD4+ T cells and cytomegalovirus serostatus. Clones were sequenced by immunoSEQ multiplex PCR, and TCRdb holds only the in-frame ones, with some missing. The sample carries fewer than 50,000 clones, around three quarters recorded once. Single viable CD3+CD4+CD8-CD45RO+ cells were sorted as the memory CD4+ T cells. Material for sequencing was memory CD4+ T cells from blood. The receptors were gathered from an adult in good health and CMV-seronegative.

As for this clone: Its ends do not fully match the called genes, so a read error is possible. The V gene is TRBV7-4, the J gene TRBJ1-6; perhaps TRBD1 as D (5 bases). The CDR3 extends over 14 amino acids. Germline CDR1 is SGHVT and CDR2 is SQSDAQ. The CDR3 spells CASTLGVHNSPLHF. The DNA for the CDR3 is TGTGCCAGCACCTTAGGGGTACATAATTCACCCCTCCACTTT. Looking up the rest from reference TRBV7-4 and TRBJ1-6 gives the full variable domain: GAGVSQSPRYKVAKRGRDVALRCDSISGHVTLYWYRQTLGQGSEVLTYSQSDAQRDKSGRPSGRFSAERPERSVSTLKIQRTEQGDSAVYLCASTLGVHNSPLHFGNGTRLTVT.

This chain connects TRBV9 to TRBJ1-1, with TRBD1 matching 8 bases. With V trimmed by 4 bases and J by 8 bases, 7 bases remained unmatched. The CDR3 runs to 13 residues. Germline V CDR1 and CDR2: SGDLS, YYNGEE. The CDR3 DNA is TGTGCCAGCAGCCCCCGGACAGGGTCGGAAGCTTTCTTT. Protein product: CASSPRTGSEAFF.

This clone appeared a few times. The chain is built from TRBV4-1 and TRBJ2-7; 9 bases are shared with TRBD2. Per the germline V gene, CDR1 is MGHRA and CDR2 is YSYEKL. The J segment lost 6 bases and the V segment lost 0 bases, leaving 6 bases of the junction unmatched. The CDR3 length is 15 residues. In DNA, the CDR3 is TGCGCCAGCAGCCAAGAGGGTAGCGGGAGAGGCGAGCAGTACTTC. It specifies CASSQEGSGRGEQYF.

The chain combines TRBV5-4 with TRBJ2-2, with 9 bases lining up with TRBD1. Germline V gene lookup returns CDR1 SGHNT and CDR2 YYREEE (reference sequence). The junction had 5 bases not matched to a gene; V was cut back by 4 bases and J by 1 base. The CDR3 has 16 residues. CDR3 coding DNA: TGTGCCAGCAGCCAAGGGACAGGGAGGAACACCGGGGAGCTGTTTTTT. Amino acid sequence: CASSQGTGRNTGELFF.

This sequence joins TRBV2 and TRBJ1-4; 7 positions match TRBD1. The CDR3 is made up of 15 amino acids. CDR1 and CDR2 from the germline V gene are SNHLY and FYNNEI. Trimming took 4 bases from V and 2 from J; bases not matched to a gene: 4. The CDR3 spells CASSGQGLTNEKLFF. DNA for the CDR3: TGTGCCAGCAGTGGACAGGGTTTGACTAATGAAAAACTGTTTTTT.

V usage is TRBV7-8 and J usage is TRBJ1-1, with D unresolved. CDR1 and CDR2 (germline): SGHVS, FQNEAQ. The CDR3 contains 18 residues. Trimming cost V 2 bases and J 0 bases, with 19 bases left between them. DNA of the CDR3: TGTGCCAGCAGCTTATTAGGGTGGGGATTACGACTGAACACTGAAGCTTTCTTT. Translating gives CASSLLGWGLRLNTEAFF.

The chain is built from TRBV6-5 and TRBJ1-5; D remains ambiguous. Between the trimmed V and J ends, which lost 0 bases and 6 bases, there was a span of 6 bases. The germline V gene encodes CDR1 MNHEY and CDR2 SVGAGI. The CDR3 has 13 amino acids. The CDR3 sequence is CASSYSEAQPQHF. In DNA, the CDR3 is TGTGCCAGCAGTTACTCGGAGGCTCAGCCCCAGCATTTT.

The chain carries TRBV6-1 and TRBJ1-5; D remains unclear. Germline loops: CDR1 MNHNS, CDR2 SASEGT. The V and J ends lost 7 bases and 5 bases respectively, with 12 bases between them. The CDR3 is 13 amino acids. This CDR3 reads CASNWWRDQPQHF. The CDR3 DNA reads TGTGCCAGCAATTGGTGGAGAGATCAGCCCCAGCATTTT.

CDR3 protein: CTSSIIWGTMNTEAFF. CDR3 bases: TGCACCAGCAGTATCATTTGGGGCACGATGAACACTGAAGCTTTCTTT. This rearrangement joins TRBV1 to TRBJ1-1; the table's TRBD1 call for D was not verified on the DNA. TRBV1 is noted as a pseudogene. The CDR3 contains 16 residues.

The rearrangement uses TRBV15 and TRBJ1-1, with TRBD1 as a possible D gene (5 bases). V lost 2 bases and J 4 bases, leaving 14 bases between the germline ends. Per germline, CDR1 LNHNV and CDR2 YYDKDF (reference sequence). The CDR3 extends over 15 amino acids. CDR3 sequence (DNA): TGTGCCACCAGCAGATCGCGGGGCGCGGCCACTGAAGCTTTCTTT. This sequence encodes CATSRSRGAATEAFF. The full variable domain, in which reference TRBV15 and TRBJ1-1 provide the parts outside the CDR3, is DAMVIQNPRYQVTQFGKPVTLSCSQTLNHNVMYWYQQKSSQAPKLLFHYYDKDFNNEADTPDNFQSRRPNTSFCFLDIRSPGLGDTAMYLCATSRSRGAATEAFFGQGTRLTVV.

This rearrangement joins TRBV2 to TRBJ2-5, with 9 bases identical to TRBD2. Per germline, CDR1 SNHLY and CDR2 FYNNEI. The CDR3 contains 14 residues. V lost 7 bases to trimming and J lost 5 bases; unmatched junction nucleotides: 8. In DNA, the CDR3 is TGTGCCAGCAACCGGGGACTAGCAAGCGAGACCCAGTACTTC. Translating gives CASNRGLASETQYF.

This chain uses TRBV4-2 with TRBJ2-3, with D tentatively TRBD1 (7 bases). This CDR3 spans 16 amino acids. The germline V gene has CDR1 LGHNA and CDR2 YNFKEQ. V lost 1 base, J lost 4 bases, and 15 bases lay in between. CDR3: CASSQGVTGRSDTQYF. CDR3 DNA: TGTGCCAGCAGCCAAGGTGTGACAGGGAGGTCAGATACGCAGTATTTT.

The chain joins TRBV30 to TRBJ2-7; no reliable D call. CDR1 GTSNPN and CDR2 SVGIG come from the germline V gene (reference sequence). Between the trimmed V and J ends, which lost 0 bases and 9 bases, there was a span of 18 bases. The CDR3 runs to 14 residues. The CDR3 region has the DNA TGTGCCTGGAGTGTATTTGTTACCCTCTCCGCGCAGTACTTC. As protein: CAWSVFVTLSAQYF.

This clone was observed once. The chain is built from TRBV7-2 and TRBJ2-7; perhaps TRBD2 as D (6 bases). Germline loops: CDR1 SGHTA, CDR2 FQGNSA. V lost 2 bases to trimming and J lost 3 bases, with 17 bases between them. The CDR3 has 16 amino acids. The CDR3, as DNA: TGTGCCAGCAGCTTAAGTAGGCCGCGGGACGGCTACGAGCAGTACTTC. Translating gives CASSLSRPRDGYEQYF.

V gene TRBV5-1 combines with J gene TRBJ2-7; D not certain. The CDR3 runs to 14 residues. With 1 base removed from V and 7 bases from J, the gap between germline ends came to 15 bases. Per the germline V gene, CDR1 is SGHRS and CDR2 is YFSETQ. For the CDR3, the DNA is TGCGCCAGCAGCTTGTACGGCAGCCATTTAGAGCAGTACTTC. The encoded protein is CASSLYGSHLEQYF.

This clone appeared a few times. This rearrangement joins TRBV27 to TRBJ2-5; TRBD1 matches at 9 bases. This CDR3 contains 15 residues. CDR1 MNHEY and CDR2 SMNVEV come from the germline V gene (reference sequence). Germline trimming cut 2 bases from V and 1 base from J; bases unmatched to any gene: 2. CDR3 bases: TGTGCCAGCAGTTTACGGGGACAGGGCCAAGAGACCCAGTACTTC. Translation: CASSLRGQGQETQYF.

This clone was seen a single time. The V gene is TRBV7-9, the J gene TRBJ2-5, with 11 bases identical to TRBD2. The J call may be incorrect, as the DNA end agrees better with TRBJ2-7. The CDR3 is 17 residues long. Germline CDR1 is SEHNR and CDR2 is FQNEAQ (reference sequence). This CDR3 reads CASSSGTSGDIPYEQYF. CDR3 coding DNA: TGTGCCAGCAGCTCGGGGACTAGCGGCGACATCCCCTACGAGCAGTACTTC.